A single sample is the source of the 11 T cell receptor beta chains below, sequenced in a study of breast tumors, draining lymph nodes, adjacent tissues. Samples came from axillary lymph nodes draining the breast cancer. TCRdb independently ran MiXCR on the multiplex PCR reads; one entry per CDR3 protein. The sample has 150,000 to 200,000 distinct CDR3 sequences, around a third seen once. The sequenced sample consisted of axillary lymph node tissue. These receptors were obtained from a female donor with breast cancer. Some clones in this sample may be carry-over from other donors' samples.

In regard to this clonotype: A read error is possible here, since a much larger clone lies one base away. The chain couples TRBV9 to TRBJ2-7; TRBD2 matches at 8 bases. Germline loops: CDR1 SGDLS, CDR2 YYNGEE. The CDR3 has 14 residues. CDR3 sequence reads: CASSVSGGFYEQSF. CDR3 coding DNA: TGTGCCAGCAGCGTGAGCGGGGGATTCTACGAGCAGTCCTTC.

This clonotype was recorded many times. This chain uses TRBV4-1 with TRBJ2-7, with a possible D match to TRBD1 (6 bases). Trimming cost V 0 bases and J 2 bases, with 11 bases left between them. The germline V gene encodes CDR1 MGHRA and CDR2 YSYEKL. The CDR3 length is 15 residues. CDR3 amino acids: CASSQEDRSTYEQYF. Written as DNA, the CDR3 is TGCGCCAGCAGCCAAGAAGACAGGAGCACCTACGAGCAGTACTTC.

Notes on this clonotype: A much larger clone lies one base from this, so it may be a read error. The conserved phenylalanine or tryptophan is not found at the CDR3 terminus, so this likely reflects a read error. The gene calls are TRBV6-6 and TRBJ2-7; 7 nucleotides line up with TRBD2. The CDR3 extends over 15 amino acids. V dropped 0 bases and J dropped 5; count of bases not matched to a gene: 7. The germline V gene has CDR1 MNHNY and CDR2 SVGAGI (reference sequence). Here the CDR3 DNA reads TGTGCCAGCAGTTACTCGGGCCTAGCGGTTAACGAGCAGTACCTC. It translates to CASSYSGLAVNEQYL.

On this clonotype itself: Germline and junction disagree at one end, which may indicate a read error. The J gene is TRBJ1-5, the V gene TRBV6-2 or TRBV6-3, with D possibly TRBD1 on 5 matching bases. The CDR3 spans 15 residues. Germline CDR1 reads MNHEY; CDR2 reads SVGEGT. The CDR3 DNA reads TGTGCCAGCAGTCCACCAGCGTGGGGCAATCGGCCCCAGCATTTT. This encodes CASSPPAWGNRPQHF.

This clonotype has just a few counts. The rearrangement links TRBV6-2 or TRBV6-3 to TRBJ2-7; tentatively, D is TRBD2 (6 bases). This CDR3 spans 16 amino acids. Between the trimmed V and J ends, which lost 2 bases and 0 bases, there was a span of 14 bases. Germline lookup yields CDR1 MNHEY and CDR2 SVGEGT. The CDR3 coding sequence is TGTGCCAGCAGTTACCGACTTGGGACTTACTCCTACGAGCAGTACTTC. It specifies CASSYRLGTYSYEQYF.

Many counts were recorded for this clonotype. V usage is TRBV12-3 or TRBV12-4 and J usage is TRBJ1-2, with no clear D. The CDR3 is 12 amino acids. The V gene lost 6 bases and the J gene lost 7 bases, with 12 bases spanning the gap. The CDR3 region is CASRFSDGGYTF. The DNA of the CDR3 is TGTGCCAGCAGATTCTCGGATGGTGGCTACACCTTC.

On this clonotype: Being one base from a much bigger clone, this may be a read error. The rearrangement joins TRBV4-2 to TRBJ2-3; 9 bases align to TRBD2. The CDR3 contains 16 residues. Germline V lookup: CDR1 LGHNA, CDR2 YNFKEQ. The CDR3 protein is CASSQQLAGTTDTRYF. CDR3 DNA: TGTGCCAGCAGCCAACAACTAGCGGGCACCACAGATACGCGGTATTTT.

The chain joins TRBV28 to TRBJ2-3, with 13 positions matching TRBD2. The V segment lost 6 bases and the J segment 1 base; nucleotides outside the gene matches: 7. The CDR3 is 17 residues long. Germline lookup yields CDR1 MDHEN and CDR2 SYDVKM. CDR3 sequence (DNA): TGTGCCAGCAGGCCCACTAGCGGGAGGGCCGGCACAGATACGCAGTATTTT. This translates into CASRPTSGRAGTDTQYF.

CDR3 sequence reads: CASLSGGGGGNTGELFF. CDR3 bases: TGTGCCAGCCTGTCAGGGGGCGGGGGGGGGAACACCGGGGAGCTGTTTTTT. J is TRBJ2-2 and V is TRBV5-6; tentative D call: TRBD2 (9 bases). Germline lookup yields CDR1 SGHDT and CDR2 YYEEEE. The length of the CDR3 is 17 residues. Deletions cut 7 bases from V and 1 base from J, with 20 bases between.

This clonotype was observed many times. For the CDR3, the DNA is TGTGCCAGCAGCCCCCCAGTGGTCCTGGGTGGAGAGACCCAGTACTTC. This translates into CASSPPVVLGGETQYF. The chain recombines TRBV13 with TRBJ2-5; no firm D call. This CDR3 is 16 amino acids long. The V gene's germline CDR1 is PRHDT and CDR2 FYEKMQ (reference sequence). Trimming removed 5 bases from V and 4 bases from J, with 20 bases in between.

This clonotype has a count of ten or more. The chain employs TRBV19 and TRBJ2-7; 10 bases match TRBD2. Trimming took 3 bases from V and 4 from J; bases not matched to a gene: 3. There are 14 residues in the CDR3. CDR1 LNHDA and CDR2 SQIVND come from the germline V gene (reference sequence). CDR3 residues: CASSMGLAKYEQYF. The CDR3 DNA sequence: TGTGCCAGTAGTATGGGACTAGCGAAATACGAGCAGTACTTC.